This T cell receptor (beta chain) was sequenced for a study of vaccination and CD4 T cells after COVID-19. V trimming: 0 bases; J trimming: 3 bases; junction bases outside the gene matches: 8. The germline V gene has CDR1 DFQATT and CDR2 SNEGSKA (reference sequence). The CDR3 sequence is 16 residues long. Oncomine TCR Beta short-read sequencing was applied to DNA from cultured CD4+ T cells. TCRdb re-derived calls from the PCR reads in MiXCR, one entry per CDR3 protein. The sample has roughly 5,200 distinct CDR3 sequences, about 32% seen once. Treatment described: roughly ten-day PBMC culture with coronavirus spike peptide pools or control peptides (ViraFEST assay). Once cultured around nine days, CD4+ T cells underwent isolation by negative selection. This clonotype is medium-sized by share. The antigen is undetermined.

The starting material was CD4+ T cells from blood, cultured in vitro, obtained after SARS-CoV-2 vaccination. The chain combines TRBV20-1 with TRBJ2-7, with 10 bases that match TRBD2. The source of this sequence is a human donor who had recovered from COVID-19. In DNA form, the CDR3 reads TGCAGTGCTAGAGATATAGCGGGGGGACCGGTCTACGAGCAGTACTTC. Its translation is CSARDIAGGPVYEQYF.